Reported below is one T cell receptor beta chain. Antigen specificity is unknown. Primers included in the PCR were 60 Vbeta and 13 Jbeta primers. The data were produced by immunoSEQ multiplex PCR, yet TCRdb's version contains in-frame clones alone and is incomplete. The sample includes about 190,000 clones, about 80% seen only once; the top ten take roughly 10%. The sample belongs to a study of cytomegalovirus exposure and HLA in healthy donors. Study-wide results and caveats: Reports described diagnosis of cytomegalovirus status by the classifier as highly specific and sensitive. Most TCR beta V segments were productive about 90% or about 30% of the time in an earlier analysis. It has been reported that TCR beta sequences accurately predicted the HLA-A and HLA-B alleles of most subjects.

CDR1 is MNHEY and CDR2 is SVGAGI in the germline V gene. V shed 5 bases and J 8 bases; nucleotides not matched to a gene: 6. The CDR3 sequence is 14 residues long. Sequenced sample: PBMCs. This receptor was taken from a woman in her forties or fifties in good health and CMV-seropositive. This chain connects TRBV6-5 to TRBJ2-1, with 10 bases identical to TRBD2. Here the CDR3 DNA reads TGTGCCAGCAGTCCTAGCGGGGGACCCTATGAGCAGTTCTTC. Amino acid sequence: CASSPSGGPYEQFF.